This T cell receptor beta chain was recovered during a study of Ad26.COV2.S vaccination and SARS-CoV-2 variants. Study-level findings and limits: Recipients of vaccine and of placebo showed similar breadth of their non-spike TCR repertoires. Post-vaccination breadth of spike-specific CD8+ and CD4+ T cell responses was reportedly substantial.

Concerning this clone: Antigen specificity is unknown.

Libraries were prepared by immunoSEQ multiplex PCR; TCRdb keeps only in-frame clonotypes and omits some of them. The sample has about 350,000 clones; around 90% are singletons. Treatment: about 20 received Ad26.COV2.S at low or high dose, single or two shots; five or six received placebo; per-sample allocation not given. Specimens were obtained on day 63 following the first vaccine or placebo injection. In germline, CDR1 is MNHNY, CDR2 SVGAGI (reference sequence). This CDR3 region has 14 residues. After removal of 11 bases from V and 4 bases from J, the junction contained 10 bases not matched to a gene.

Sequencing used peripheral blood, obtained in a trial of Ad26.COV2.S vaccine versus placebo. This TCR was sampled from a person between 18 and 65 years old who received the Ad26.COV2.S COVID-19 vaccine or a placebo. The genes are TRBV6-6 and TRBJ2-3, with 9 bases aligning to TRBD2. In DNA form, the CDR3 reads TGTGCCGCCAGGGCGGGAGGGAGGTCAGATACGCAGTATTTT. It specifies CAARAGGRSDTQYF.